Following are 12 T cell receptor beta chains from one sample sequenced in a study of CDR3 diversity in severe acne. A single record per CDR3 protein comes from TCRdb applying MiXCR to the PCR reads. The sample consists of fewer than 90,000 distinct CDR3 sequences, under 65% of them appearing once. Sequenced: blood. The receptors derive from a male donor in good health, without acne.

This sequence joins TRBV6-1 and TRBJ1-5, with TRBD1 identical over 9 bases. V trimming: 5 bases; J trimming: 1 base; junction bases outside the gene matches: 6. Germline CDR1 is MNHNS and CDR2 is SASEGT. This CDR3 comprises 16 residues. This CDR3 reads CASSKRTGASNQPQHF. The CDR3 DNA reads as TGTGCCAGCAGTAAACGGACAGGGGCGAGCAATCAGCCCCAGCATTTT.

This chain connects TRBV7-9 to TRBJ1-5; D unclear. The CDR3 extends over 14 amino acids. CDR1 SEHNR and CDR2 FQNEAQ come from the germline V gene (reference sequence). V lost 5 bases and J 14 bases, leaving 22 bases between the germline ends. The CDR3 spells CASSPMAGGTYEHF. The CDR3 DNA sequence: TGTGCCAGCAGCCCGATGGCGGGAGGCACCTACGAGCATTTT.

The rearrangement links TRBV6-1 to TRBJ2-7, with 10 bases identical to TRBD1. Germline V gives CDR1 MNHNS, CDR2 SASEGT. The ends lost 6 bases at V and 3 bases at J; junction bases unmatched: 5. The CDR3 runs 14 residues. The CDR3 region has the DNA TGTGCCAGCAGGGACAGGGGGGCCTTCTACGAGCAGTACTTC. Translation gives CASRDRGAFYEQYF.

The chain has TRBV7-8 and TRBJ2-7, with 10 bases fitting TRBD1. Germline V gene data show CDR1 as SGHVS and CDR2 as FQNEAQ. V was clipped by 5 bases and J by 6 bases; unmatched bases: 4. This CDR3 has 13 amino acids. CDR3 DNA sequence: TGTGCCAGCAGCCATGGACAGGGGGGCGAGCAGTACTTC. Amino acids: CASSHGQGGEQYF.

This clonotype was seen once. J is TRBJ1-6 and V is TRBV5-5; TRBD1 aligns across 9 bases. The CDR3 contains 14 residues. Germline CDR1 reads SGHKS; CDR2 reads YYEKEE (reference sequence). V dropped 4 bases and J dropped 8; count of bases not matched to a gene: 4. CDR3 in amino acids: CASSGGTGHSPLHF. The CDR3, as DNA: TGTGCCAGCAGCGGCGGGACAGGGCATTCACCCCTCCACTTT.

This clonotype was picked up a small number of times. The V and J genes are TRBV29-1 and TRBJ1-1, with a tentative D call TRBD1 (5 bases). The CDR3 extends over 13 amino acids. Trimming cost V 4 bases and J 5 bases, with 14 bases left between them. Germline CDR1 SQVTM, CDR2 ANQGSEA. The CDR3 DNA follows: TGCAGCGTTGTGGACACCGAGGGGACTGAAGCTTTCTTT. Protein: CSVVDTEGTEAFF.

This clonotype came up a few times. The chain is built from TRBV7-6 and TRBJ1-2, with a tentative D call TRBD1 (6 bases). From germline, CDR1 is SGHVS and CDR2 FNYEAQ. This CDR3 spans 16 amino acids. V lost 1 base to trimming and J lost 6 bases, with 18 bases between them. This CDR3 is CASSLVAGALGHGYTF. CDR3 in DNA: TGTGCCAGCAGCTTAGTGGCGGGGGCCCTCGGCCATGGCTACACCTTC.

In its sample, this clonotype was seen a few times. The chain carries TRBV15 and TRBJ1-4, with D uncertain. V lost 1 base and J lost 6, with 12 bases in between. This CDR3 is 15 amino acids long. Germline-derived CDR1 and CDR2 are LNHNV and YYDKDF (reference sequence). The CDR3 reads CATSRVYRDDEKLFF. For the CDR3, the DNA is TGTGCCACCAGCAGAGTTTATAGGGATGATGAAAAACTGTTTTTT.

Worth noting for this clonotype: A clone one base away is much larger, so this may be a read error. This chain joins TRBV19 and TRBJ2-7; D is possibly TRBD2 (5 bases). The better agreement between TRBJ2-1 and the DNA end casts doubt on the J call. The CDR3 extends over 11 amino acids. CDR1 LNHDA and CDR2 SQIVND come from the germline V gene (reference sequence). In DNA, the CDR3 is TGTGCCAGTAGTACTAGCCGTGAGCAGTTCTTC. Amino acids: CASSTSREQFF.

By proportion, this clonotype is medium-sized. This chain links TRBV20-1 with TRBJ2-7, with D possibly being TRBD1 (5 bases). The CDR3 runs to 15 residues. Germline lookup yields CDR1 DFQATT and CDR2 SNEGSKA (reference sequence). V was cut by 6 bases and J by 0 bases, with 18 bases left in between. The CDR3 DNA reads TGCAGTGCCACCTACCCCTCAGGGCACTCCTACGAGCAGTACTTC. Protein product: CSATYPSGHSYEQYF.

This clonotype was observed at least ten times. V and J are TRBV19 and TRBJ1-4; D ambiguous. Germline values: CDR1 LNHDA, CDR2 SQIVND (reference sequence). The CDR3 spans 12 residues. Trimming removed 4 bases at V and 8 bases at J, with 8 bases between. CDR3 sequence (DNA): TGTGCCAGTAGTACCGGATGGGAAAAACTGTTTTTT. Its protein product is CASSTGWEKLFF.

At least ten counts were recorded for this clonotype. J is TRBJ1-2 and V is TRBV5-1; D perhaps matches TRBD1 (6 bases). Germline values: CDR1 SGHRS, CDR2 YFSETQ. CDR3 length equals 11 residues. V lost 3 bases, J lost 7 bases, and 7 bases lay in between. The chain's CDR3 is CASSSTGGYTF. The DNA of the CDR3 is TGCGCCAGCAGCTCGACAGGTGGCTACACCTTC.